Listed below are T cell receptor beta chains from one sample, sequenced in a study of cytomegalovirus exposure and HLA in healthy donors. Profiled with immunoSEQ multiplex PCR; TCRdb holds only in-frame clones, not every one. This table holds 200,000 to 300,000 clones, about 86% found once. Sequencing used PBMCs. Source of these receptors: a man aged 18 to 29 in good health and CMV-seronegative. The CDR3 runs from the conserved cysteine through the conserved F or W. The D gene is left open where the match is weak.

>TRBJ1-4|TRBV2|TRBD1
TGTGCCAGCAGTGCAACAGGGGGCCGGGATGAAAAACTGTTTTTT
CASSATGGRDEKLFF
>TRBJ1-6|TRBV7-6|.
TGTGCCAGCAGCCCGGGGGGATCAGAACCACCCCTCCACTTT
CASSPGGSEPPLHF
>TRBJ2-3|TRBV7-2|.
TGTGCCAGCAGCTCCGGGCTGGCGGGTACGCAGTATTTT
CASSSGLAGTQYF
>TRBJ1-1|TRBV15|TRBD1
TGTGCCACCAGCAGAGAGCCGACAGGGCTCACTGAAGCTTTCTTT
CATSREPTGLTEAFF
>TRBJ1-1|TRBV6-4|.
TGTGCCAGCAGTGCAGGGACTGACACTGAAGCTTTCTTT
CASSAGTDTEAFF
>TRBJ2-2|TRBV7-7|TRBD1
TGTGCTAGCAGCTTCGGACAGGGGGCGGCCGGGGAGCTGTTTTTT
CASSFGQGAAGELFF
>TRBJ2-3|TRBV6-6|TRBD2
TGTGCCAGCAGTCTCCCTCCTAGCGGTACGCAGTATTTT
CASSLPPSGTQYF
>TRBJ2-7|TRBV5-1|.
TGCGCCAGCAGCCCCCCCCTGTCCTACGAGCAGTACTTC
CASSPPLSYEQYF
>TRBJ2-1|TRBV6-4|.
TGTGCCAGCAGCCTCGGGACTCTCAATTACAATGAGCAGTTCTTC
CASSLGTLNYNEQFF
>TRBJ2-2|TRBV5-6|.
TGTGCCAGCGGACATCCGACTGGGGAGCTGTTTTTT
CASGHPTGELFF
>TRBJ1-4|TRBV4-3|.
TGCGCCAGCAGCCAAGATTGGGCAGCTGCAACTAATGAAAAACTGTTTTTT
CASSQDWAAATNEKLFF
>TRBJ2-3|TRBV2|TRBD2
TGTGCCAGCAGCAAACTAGCGGGAGGAACAGATACGCAGTATTTT
CASSKLAGGTDTQYF